This T cell receptor (beta chain) came from a study of identifying expanded T cells in peripheral blood. Study conclusions and caveats: Differentially abundant clones: 0.95 to 1.5 between replicates, 15 to 17 at approximately 14 days, approximately 18 at four. Clone count variance between roughly 2-week samples rose with total template count.

The CDR3 length is 15 residues. V was pared by 6 bases and J by 7 bases, with 10 bases of the junction left unmatched. The germline CDR1 and CDR2 sequences are MNHEY and SVGAGI. Points on this clone: No antigen is known for it.

Assay used: immunoSEQ multiplex PCR; TCRdb lists only in-frame clones, some missing. The profile covers about 97,000 clones, with approximately 88% appearing a single time and approximately 14% taken by the ten largest. During the collection period, no donor immune events like infections were recorded. Source material: blood. The V gene is TRBV6-5, the J gene TRBJ2-7; TRBD1 matches at 12 bases. This clonotype was sampled from a person aged 18 to 70 in good health. Here the CDR3 DNA reads TGTGCCAGCAGGGCGGTGGGACAGGGGGCTGGGGAGCAGTACTTC. Residues: CASRAVGQGAGEQYF.